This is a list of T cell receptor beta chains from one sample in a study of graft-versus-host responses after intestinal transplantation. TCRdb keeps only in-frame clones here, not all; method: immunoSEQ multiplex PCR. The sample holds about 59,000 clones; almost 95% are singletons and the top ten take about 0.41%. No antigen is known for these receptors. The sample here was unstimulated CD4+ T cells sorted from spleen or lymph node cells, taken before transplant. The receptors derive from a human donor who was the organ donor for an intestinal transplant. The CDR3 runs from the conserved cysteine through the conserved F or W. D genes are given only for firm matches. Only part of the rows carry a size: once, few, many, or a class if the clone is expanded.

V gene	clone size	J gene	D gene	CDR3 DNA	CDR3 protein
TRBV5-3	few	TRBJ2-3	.	TGTGCCAGAAGCTGGGATGGGAGGATCACAGATACGCAGTATTTT	CARSWDGRITDTQYF
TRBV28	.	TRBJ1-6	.	TGTGCCAGCAAAGTGGGGGGCACGGTGGGTTCACCCCTCCACTTT	CASKVGGTVGSPLHF
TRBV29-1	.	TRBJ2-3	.	TGCAGCGTTGAGTTGTTTCCACAGGATACGCAGTATTTT	CSVELFPQDTQYF
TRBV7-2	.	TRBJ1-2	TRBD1	TGTGCCAGCAGCCTACCGGGACAGGGGGCCTGGGGCTACACCTTC	CASSLPGQGAWGYTF
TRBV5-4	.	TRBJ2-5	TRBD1	TGTGCCAGCAGCTTGGCTCCCAGGGGGCTCCAAGAGACCCAGTACTTC	CASSLAPRGLQETQYF
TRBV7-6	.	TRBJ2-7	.	TGTGCCAGCAGCTTGGGTCAGGGGGGATTCTCCTACGAGCAGTACTTC	CASSLGQGGFSYEQYF
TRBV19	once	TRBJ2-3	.	TGTGCCAGTGGTCGGGGGGCAGCCCGCACAGATACGCAGTATTTT	CASGRGAARTDTQYF
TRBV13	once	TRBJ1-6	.	TGTGCCAGCAGCTTGGGATCCAGCTCCTATAATTCACCCCTCCACTTT	CASSLGSSSYNSPLHF
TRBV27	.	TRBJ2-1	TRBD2	TGTGCCAGCAGCACCGCCCTGATGGCGGGGGATTACAATGAGCAGTTCTTC	CASSTALMAGDYNEQFF
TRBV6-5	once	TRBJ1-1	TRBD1	TGTGCCAGCAGTTACGAGACAGGGGTCACTGAAGCTTTCTTT	CASSYETGVTEAFF
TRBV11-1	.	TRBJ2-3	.	TGTGCCAGCAGCTTTCGAGGGTTAAGCACAGATACGCAGTATTTT	CASSFRGLSTDTQYF
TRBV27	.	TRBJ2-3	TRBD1	TGTGCCAGCAGTTTAGGGGACAGGGTAGGTTTTGGCACAGATACGCAGTATTTT	CASSLGDRVGFGTDTQYF
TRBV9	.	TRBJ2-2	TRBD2	TGTGCCAGCACCCCTAGCGGGGGGGCCTCTCCCGGGGAGCTGTTTTTT	CASTPSGGASPGELFF
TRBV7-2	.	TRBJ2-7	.	TGTGCCAGCACCCTCACAGGCGCCCCCTACGAGCAGTACTTC	CASTLTGAPYEQYF
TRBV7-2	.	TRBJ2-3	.	TGTGCCAGCAGCCCAGGGGGCACAGATACGCAGTATTTT	CASSPGGTDTQYF
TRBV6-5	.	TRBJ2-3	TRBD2	TGTGCCAGCAGTACCGGGGGGGTAACAGATACGCAGTATTTT	CASSTGGVTDTQYF
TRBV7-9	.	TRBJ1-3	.	TGTGCCAGCAGCTTACCTCTTGGAAACACCATATATTTT	CASSLPLGNTIYF
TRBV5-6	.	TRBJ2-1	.	TGTGCCAGCAGCTACTACAATGAGCAGTTCTTC	CASSYYNEQFF
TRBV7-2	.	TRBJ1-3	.	TGTGCCAGCAGCTTAGGGTACACGAGGACCTCTGGAAACACCATATATTTT	CASSLGYTRTSGNTIYF
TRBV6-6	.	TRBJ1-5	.	TGTGCCAGCAGTTACCTTGCAAGGCAGCCCCAGCATTTT	CASSYLARQPQHF
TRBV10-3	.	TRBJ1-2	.	TGTGCCATCAGTGAGTCGACGAGGGAAGGCTACACCTTC	CAISESTREGYTF
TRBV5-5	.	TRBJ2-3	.	TGTGCCAGCAGCTTGCGGCCCCTAGGAGGTCCAGATACGCAGTATTTT	CASSLRPLGGPDTQYF
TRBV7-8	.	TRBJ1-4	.	TGTGCCAGCAGCTTATCGACTAATGAAAAACTGTTTTTT	CASSLSTNEKLFF
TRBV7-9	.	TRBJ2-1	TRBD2	TGTGCCAGCAGCTTAGCGCGGTTTGGGGGGGATTGGAATGAGCAGTTCTTC	CASSLARFGGDWNEQFF
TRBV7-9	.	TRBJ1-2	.	TGTGCCAGCAGCTTAGTGGGGAACTATGGCTACACCTTC	CASSLVGNYGYTF
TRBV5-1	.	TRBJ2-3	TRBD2	TGCGCCAGCAGCTTGGGGACTAGCGGGGGGGCCATCGATACGCAGTATTTT	CASSLGTSGGAIDTQYF
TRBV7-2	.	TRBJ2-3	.	TGTGCCAGCAGCCTCCTATGGCGGGGGCCGGGGGATACGCAGTATTTT	CASSLLWRGPGDTQYF
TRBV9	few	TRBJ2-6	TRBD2	TGTGCCAGTTGCCGGGGGGGCTCTGGGGCCAACGTCCTGACTTTC	CASCRGGSGANVLTF
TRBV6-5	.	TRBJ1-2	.	TGTGCCAGCAGTCCCAGGAGGGAGGGTGGCTACACCTTC	CASSPRREGGYTF
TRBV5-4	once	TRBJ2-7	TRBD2	TGTGCCAGCAGCTTGGTTCTGGGGACTACCTACGAGCAGTACTTC	CASSLVLGTTYEQYF
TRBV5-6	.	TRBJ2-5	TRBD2	TGTGCCAGCAGCGAATGGACTAGCGGGTCCCAAGAGACCCAGTACTTC	CASSEWTSGSQETQYF
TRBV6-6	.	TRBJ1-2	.	TGTGCCAGCAAGTACCGACAGCCACTTAACTATGGCTACACCTTC	CASKYRQPLNYGYTF
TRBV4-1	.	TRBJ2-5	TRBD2	TGCGCCAGCAGCCCCCTCTCCAACGCCGGGACTAGCGGAGAGACCCAGTACTTC	CASSPLSNAGTSGETQYF